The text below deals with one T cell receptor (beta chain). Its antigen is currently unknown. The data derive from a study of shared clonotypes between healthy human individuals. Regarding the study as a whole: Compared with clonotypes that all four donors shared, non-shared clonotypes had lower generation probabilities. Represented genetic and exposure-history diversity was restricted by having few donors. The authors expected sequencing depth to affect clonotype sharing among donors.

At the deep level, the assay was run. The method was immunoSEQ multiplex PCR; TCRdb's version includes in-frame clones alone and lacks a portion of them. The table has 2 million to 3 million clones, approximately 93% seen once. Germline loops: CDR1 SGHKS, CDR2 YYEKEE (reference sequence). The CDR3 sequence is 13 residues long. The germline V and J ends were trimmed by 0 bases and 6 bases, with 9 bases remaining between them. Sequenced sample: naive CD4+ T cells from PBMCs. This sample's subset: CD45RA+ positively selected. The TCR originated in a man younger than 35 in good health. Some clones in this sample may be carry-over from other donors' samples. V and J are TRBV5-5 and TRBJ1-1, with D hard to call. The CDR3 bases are TGTGCCAGCAGCTTGGGGACGGCTCCTGAAGCTTTCTTT. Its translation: CASSLGTAPEAFF.